These 17 T cell receptor beta chains share one sample of origin, sequenced in a study of cytomegalovirus exposure and HLA in healthy donors. The PCR contained 60 Vbeta and 13 Jbeta primers. Repertoires were generated with immunoSEQ multiplex PCR, while TCRdb's copy carries only in-frame clones and drops some. The sample lists around 150,000 clones, approximately 77% occurring once. Sequenced: PBMCs. The source of these receptors is a man in his thirties or forties in good health and CMV-seropositive.

This chain joins TRBV11-2 and TRBJ2-7; a weak D match, TRBD1 (6 bases). V was clipped by 1 base and J by 3 bases, with 13 bases between them. Germline lookup yields CDR1 SGHAT and CDR2 FQNNGV. This CDR3 has 15 amino acids. CDR3 nucleotides: TGTGCCAGCAGCTTAGCCCCAGGGGCTCACTACGAGCAGTACTTC. Translating gives CASSLAPGAHYEQYF. Supplemented by reference TRBV11-2 and TRBJ2-7, the full variable domain reads EAGVAQSPRYKIIEKRQSVAFWCNPISGHATLYWYQQILGQGPKLLIQFQNNGVVDDSQLPKDRFSAERLKGVDSTLKIQPAKLEDSAVYLCASSLAPGAHYEQYFGPGTRLTVT.

The rearrangement links TRBV2 to TRBJ2-2; unclear D gene. CDR3 length: 14 residues. The germline gives CDR1 SNHLY, CDR2 FYNNEI. V was cut by 4 bases and J by 8 bases, with 14 bases left in between. The CDR3 sequence is CASSGIQKEGELFF. The CDR3 region has the DNA TGTGCCAGCAGTGGCATCCAAAAAGAGGGGGAGCTGTTTTTT.

The genes are TRBV19 and TRBJ2-7; TRBD1 agrees at 9 bases. This CDR3 is 15 amino acids long. The germline V gene has CDR1 LNHDA and CDR2 SQIVND (reference sequence). After removal of 4 bases from V and 3 bases from J, the junction contained 7 bases not matched to a gene. CDR3 sequence reads: CASSTRDRVGYEQYF. The CDR3 DNA follows: TGTGCCAGTAGTACCCGGGACAGGGTTGGCTACGAGCAGTACTTC. The variable domain in full, with the rest retrieved from reference TRBV19 and TRBJ2-7, is DGGITQSPKYLFRKEGQNVTLSCEQNLNHDAMYWYRQDPGQGLRLIYYSQIVNDFQKGDIAEGYSVSREKKESFPLTVTSAQKNPTAFYLCASSTRDRVGYEQYFGPGTRLTVT.

The chain combines TRBV25-1 with TRBJ2-2; 13 nucleotides line up with TRBD2. Looked up from germline, CDR1 is MGHDK and CDR2 is SYGVNS. V trimming: 3 bases; J trimming: 4 bases; junction bases outside the gene matches: 2. The CDR3 contains 16 residues. The CDR3 loop is CASSDRLAGGTGELFF. CDR3 coding DNA: TGTGCCAGCAGTGACAGACTAGCGGGGGGCACCGGGGAGCTGTTTTTT. The full variable domain, rest sourced from reference TRBV25-1 and TRBJ2-2, is EADIYQTPRYLVIGTGKKITLECSQTMGHDKMYWYQQDPGMELHLIHYSYGVNSTEKGDLSSESTVSRIRTEHFPLTLESARPSHTSQYLCASSDRLAGGTGELFFGEGSRLTVL.

This clone has just a few counts. The chain combines TRBV5-4 with TRBJ2-5; 9 bases agree with TRBD2. Trimming took 0 bases from V and 2 from J; bases not matched to a gene: 8. The CDR3 has 17 residues. Germline values: CDR1 SGHNT, CDR2 YYREEE (reference sequence). DNA for the CDR3: TGTGCCAGCAGCTTGGCCCCCCTAGCGGGGCTTCAAGAGACCCAGTACTTC. Its translation: CASSLAPLAGLQETQYF.

This clone was detected a few times. The chain couples TRBV29-1 to TRBJ2-5; 8 nucleotides match TRBD1. The junction had 13 bases not matched to a gene; V was cut back by 4 bases and J by 6 bases. This CDR3 comprises 15 residues. Germline loops: CDR1 SQVTM, CDR2 ANQGSEA. CDR3 residues: CSVAKDSGGAQTQYF. The CDR3 DNA reads as TGCAGCGTTGCAAAGGATTCAGGGGGCGCGCAGACCCAGTACTTC.

J is TRBJ2-7 and V is TRBV27; 8 positions agree with TRBD1. The CDR3 sequence is 13 residues long. Germline CDR1 and CDR2: MNHEY and SMNVEV (reference sequence). V shed 6 bases, J shed 6 bases, and the junction held 7 bases outside the gene matches. The CDR3 here is CASSKTGEVEQYF. The CDR3 DNA follows: TGTGCCAGCAGCAAGACAGGGGAGGTCGAGCAGTACTTC.

The J gene is TRBJ2-2, the V gene TRBV2, with a possible D match to TRBD2 (7 bases). The CDR3 loop spans 19 amino acids. Germline V gene lookup returns CDR1 SNHLY and CDR2 FYNNEI. V shed 4 bases and J shed 3 bases, with 24 bases lying between them. CDR3 in DNA: TGTGCCAGCAGTGTGTGGGTTACGGCGGGGGCAGGGGACACCGGGGAGCTGTTTTTT. Translated, it gives CASSVWVTAGAGDTGELFF.

This clone was seen a handful of times. This same CDR3 is encoded by further DNA sequences in the sample. The chain has TRBV5-1 and TRBJ1-2; D gene unclear. Germline values: CDR1 SGHRS, CDR2 YFSETQ. V was shortened by 0 bases and J by 3 bases, with 6 bases between the two germline ends. The CDR3 extends over 13 amino acids. CDR3 sequence (DNA): TGCGCCAGCAGCTTGGGGGGAGACTATGGCTACACCTTC. Its protein product is CASSLGGDYGYTF.

The rearrangement uses TRBV10-3 and TRBJ2-1, with 9 positions matching TRBD2. The junction had 6 bases not matched to a gene; V was cut back by 3 bases and J by 0 bases. CDR1 ENHRY and CDR2 SYGVKD come from the germline V gene. The CDR3 runs to 17 residues. The CDR3 is CAISEAGGSSSYNEQFF. CDR3 nucleotides: TGTGCCATCAGTGAAGCGGGGGGCTCTAGCTCCTACAATGAGCAGTTCTTC.

The genes are TRBV19 and TRBJ2-2; 12 bases are a match to TRBD1. This CDR3 region has 15 residues. Trimming took 10 bases from V and 7 from J; bases not matched to a gene: 10. The germline V gene has CDR1 LNHDA and CDR2 SQIVND (reference sequence). CDR3 sequence: CATTGTGGFGGELFF. The CDR3 DNA reads TGTGCCACCACAGGGACAGGGGGCTTCGGCGGGGAGCTGTTTTTT.

The chain joins TRBV19 to TRBJ1-1, with unresolved D. The V and J ends lost 7 bases and 1 base respectively, with 10 bases between them. CDR1 is LNHDA and CDR2 is SQIVND in the germline V gene (reference sequence). The CDR3 totals 13 residues. The CDR3 DNA follows: TGTGCCAGTACTGGCCTAGGGAACACTGAAGCTTTCTTT. Protein sequence: CASTGLGNTEAFF.

This clone turned up a few times. The chain couples TRBV5-1 to TRBJ2-7; 8 bases are shared with TRBD2. The CDR3 is made up of 15 amino acids. CDR1 is SGHRS and CDR2 is YFSETQ in the germline V gene. V dropped 4 bases and J dropped 2; count of bases not matched to a gene: 8. The CDR3 sequence: CASSDPTGGAYEQYF. The DNA of the CDR3 is TGCGCCAGCAGCGATCCGACGGGGGGGGCCTACGAGCAGTACTTC.

This chain joins TRBV2 and TRBJ2-5; 15 bases match TRBD2. J lost 5 bases, V lost 7 bases, and 5 bases had no gene match. This CDR3 is built from 15 residues. From germline, CDR1 is SNHLY and CDR2 FYNNEI. CDR3 DNA sequence: TGTGCCAGCAAAGGACTAGCGGGGGGGCAGGAGACCCAGTACTTC. This gives the protein CASKGLAGGQETQYF.

This rearrangement joins TRBV2 to TRBJ1-5, with 7 bases matching TRBD1. After removal of 8 bases from V and 4 bases from J, the junction contained 5 bases not matched to a gene. The CDR3 loop spans 13 amino acids. In germline, CDR1 is SNHLY, CDR2 FYNNEI. The CDR3 protein is CASDEGQNQPQHF. In DNA, the CDR3 is TGTGCCAGCGACGAGGGACAGAATCAGCCCCAGCATTTT. Supplemented by reference TRBV2 and TRBJ1-5, the full variable domain reads EPEVTQTPSHQVTQMGQEVILRCVPISNHLYFYWYRQILGQKVEFLVSFYNNEISEKSEIFDDQFSVERPDGSNFTLKIRSTKLEDSAMYFCASDEGQNQPQHFGDGTRLSIL.

J is TRBJ1-5 and V is TRBV21-1; the D call TRBD1 from the table was never checked on the DNA. TRBV21-1 is tagged as a pseudogene. This CDR3 comprises 16 residues. The CDR3 protein is CASSPLGAVGNQPQHF. DNA of the CDR3: TGTGCCAGCAGTCCCCTAGGGGCGGTTGGAAATCAGCCCCAGCATTTT.

This chain joins TRBV28 and TRBJ1-2; D not certain. Germline V gives CDR1 MDHEN, CDR2 SYDVKM. This CDR3 is built from 12 residues. The germline V and J ends were trimmed by 10 bases and 8 bases, with 17 bases remaining between them. This chain's CDR3 is CATGRVSTGYTF. The CDR3 DNA follows: TGTGCCACGGGGAGGGTAAGTACAGGCTACACCTTC.